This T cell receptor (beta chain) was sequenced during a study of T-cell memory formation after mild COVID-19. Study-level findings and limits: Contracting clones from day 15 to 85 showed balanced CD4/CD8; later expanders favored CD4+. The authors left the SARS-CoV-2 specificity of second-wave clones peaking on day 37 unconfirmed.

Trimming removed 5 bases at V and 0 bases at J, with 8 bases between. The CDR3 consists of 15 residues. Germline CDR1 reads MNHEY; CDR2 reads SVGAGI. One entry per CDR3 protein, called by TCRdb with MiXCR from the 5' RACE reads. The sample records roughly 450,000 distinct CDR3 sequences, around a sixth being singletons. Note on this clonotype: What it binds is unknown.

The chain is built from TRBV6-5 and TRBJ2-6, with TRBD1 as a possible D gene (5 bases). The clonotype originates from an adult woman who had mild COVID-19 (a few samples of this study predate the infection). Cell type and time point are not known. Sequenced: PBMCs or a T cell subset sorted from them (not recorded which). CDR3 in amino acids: CASSMTDSGANVLTF. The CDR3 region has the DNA TGTGCCAGCAGTATGACAGACTCTGGGGCCAACGTCCTGACTTTC.